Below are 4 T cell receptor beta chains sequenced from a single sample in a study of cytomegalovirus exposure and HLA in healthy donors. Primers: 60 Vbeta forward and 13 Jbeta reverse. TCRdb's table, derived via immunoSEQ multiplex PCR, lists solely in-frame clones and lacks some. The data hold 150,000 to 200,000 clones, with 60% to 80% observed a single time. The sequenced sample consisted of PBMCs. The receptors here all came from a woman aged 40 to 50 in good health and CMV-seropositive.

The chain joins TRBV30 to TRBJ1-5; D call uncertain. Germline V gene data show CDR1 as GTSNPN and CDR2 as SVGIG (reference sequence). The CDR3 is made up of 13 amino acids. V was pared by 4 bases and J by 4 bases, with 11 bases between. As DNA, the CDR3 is TGTGCCTGGAACGCCGGGGAGAATCAGCCCCAGCATTTT. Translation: CAWNAGENQPQHF.

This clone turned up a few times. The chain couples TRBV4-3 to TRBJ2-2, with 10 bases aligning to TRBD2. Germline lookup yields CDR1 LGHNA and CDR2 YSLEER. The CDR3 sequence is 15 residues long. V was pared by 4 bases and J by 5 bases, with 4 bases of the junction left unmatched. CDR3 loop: CASSPSGSETGELFF. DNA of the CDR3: TGCGCCAGCAGCCCTAGCGGGAGCGAAACCGGGGAGCTGTTTTTT.

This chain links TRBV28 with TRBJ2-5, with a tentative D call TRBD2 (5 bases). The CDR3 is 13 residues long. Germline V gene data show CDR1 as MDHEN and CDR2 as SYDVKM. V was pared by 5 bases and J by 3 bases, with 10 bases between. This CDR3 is CASSQGLKETQYF. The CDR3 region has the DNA TGTGCCAGCAGTCAAGGACTGAAAGAGACCCAGTACTTC.

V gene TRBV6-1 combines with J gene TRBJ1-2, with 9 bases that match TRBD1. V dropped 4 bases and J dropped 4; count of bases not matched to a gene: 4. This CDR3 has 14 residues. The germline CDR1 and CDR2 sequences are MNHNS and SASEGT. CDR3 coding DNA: TGTGCCAGCAGTGCTAGGGGACAGGGCTATGGCTACACCTTC. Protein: CASSARGQGYGYTF.